Following are 10 T cell receptor beta chains from one sample sequenced in a study of blood T cell repertoires in COVID-19. Sequencing used immunoSEQ multiplex PCR; TCRdb keeps in-frame clones, though not all of them. The sample consists of nearly 350,000 clones, 91% of them appearing once. The sequencing sample was made of peripheral blood. These receptors all stem from a woman aged 18-35 years who had recovered from COVID-19.

The rearrangement uses TRBV30 and TRBJ1-1; D might be TRBD1 (5 bases). Trimming left V 5 bases short and J 2 bases short, with 18 bases between. The germline V gene has CDR1 GTSNPN and CDR2 SVGIG (reference sequence). This CDR3 is built from 15 residues. In nucleotides, the CDR3 is TGTGCCTGGGCAGGGAGGAGATGGGCAAACACTGAAGCTTTCTTT. Translating gives CAWAGRRWANTEAFF.

In this sample, this clone turned up once. The V gene is TRBV7-2, the J gene TRBJ1-1, with D perhaps TRBD1 (6 bases). Germline V gene data show CDR1 as SGHTA and CDR2 as FQGNSA. The CDR3 extends over 14 amino acids. V shed 2 bases and J shed 5 bases, with 12 bases lying between them. As DNA, the CDR3 is TGTGCCAGCAGCTTACAACAGGGTCGGACTGAAGCTTTCTTT. Protein sequence: CASSLQQGRTEAFF. The whole variable domain, remainder taken from reference TRBV7-2 and TRBJ1-1, is GAGVSQSPSNKVTEKGKDVELRCDPISGHTALYWYRQSLGQGLEFLIYFQGNSAPDKSGLPSDRFSAERTGGSVSTLTIQRTQQEDSAVYLCASSLQQGRTEAFFGQGTRLTVV.

This chain joins TRBV11-3 and TRBJ2-2, with D unclear. The germline gives CDR1 SGHNT, CDR2 YENEEA. The CDR3 totals 16 residues. Between the trimmed V and J ends, which lost 5 bases and 6 bases, there was a span of 19 bases. CDR3 sequence reads: CASSPSPEPEAGELFF. The CDR3 nucleotides read TGTGCCAGCAGCCCCTCCCCCGAGCCTGAGGCCGGGGAGCTGTTTTTT.

V usage is TRBV5-5 and J usage is TRBJ2-1; 9 bases line up with TRBD2. Germline V lookup: CDR1 SGHKS, CDR2 YYEKEE (reference sequence). The CDR3 totals 17 residues. With V trimmed by 3 bases and J by 7 bases, 14 bases remained unmatched. CDR3 nucleotide sequence: TGTGCCAGCAGCTCACTTAGCGGGAGAGTAGGAGGGAATGAGCAGTTCTTC. Translation gives CASSSLSGRVGGNEQFF.

V usage is TRBV5-1 and J usage is TRBJ2-2; D is perhaps TRBD2 (6 bases). V was shortened by 0 bases and J by 6 bases, with 9 bases between the two germline ends. The CDR3 runs to 14 residues. Looked up from germline, CDR1 is SGHRS and CDR2 is YFSETQ. The CDR3 loop reads CASSLGGIAGELFF. The CDR3 DNA sequence: TGCGCCAGCAGCTTGGGCGGGATCGCCGGGGAGCTGTTTTTT.

The chain is built from TRBV3-1 (or the pseudogene TRBV3-2) and TRBJ2-1; 8 nucleotides agree with TRBD2. CDR1 is LGHDT, CDR2 YNNKEL, per germline (reference sequence). This CDR3 region has 16 residues. V gave up 1 base and J gave up 4 bases; unmatched junction bases: 6. In DNA form, the CDR3 reads TGTGCCAGCAGCCAAGGTCCGTCTAGCGGGTACAATGAGCAGTTCTTC. This translates into CASSQGPSSGYNEQFF.

The rearrangement uses TRBV6-6 and TRBJ2-7, with 13 nucleotides matching TRBD2. The CDR3 length is 16 residues. Trimming took 6 bases from V and 5 from J; bases not matched to a gene: 10. Germline V gene lookup returns CDR1 MNHNY and CDR2 SVGAGI (reference sequence). The CDR3 region is CASSSPLAGGPHEQYV. CDR3 DNA sequence: TGTGCCAGCAGCTCCCCACTAGCGGGAGGGCCACACGAGCAGTACGTC.

V and J are TRBV15 and TRBJ2-5; 16 positions match TRBD2. V dropped 5 bases and J dropped 4; count of bases not matched to a gene: 4. The germline V gene has CDR1 LNHNV and CDR2 YYDKDF (reference sequence). The CDR3 is made up of 16 amino acids. CDR3 DNA: TGTGCCACCAGCGGGGGACTAGCGGGAGGGCCAGAGACCCAGTACTTC. Encoded protein: CATSGGLAGGPETQYF.

The V gene is TRBV11-3, the J gene TRBJ1-3; TRBD1 aligns across 8 bases. The CDR3 has 17 amino acids. Germline CDR1 is SGHNT and CDR2 is YENEEA. Trimming at V came to 0 bases and at J to 0 bases, leaving 4 bases not matched to a gene. In DNA form, the CDR3 reads TGTGCCAGCAGCTTAGAAGGGACAGGAGACTCTGGAAACACCATATATTTT. This codes for CASSLEGTGDSGNTIYF.

The chain employs TRBV5-5 and TRBJ1-5, with 8 bases matching TRBD1. The CDR3 has 14 residues. The trim removed 4 bases at V and 5 bases at J, leaving 5 bases unmatched. Per germline, CDR1 SGHKS and CDR2 YYEKEE (reference sequence). The CDR3 sequence: CASSGGTGHQPQHF. CDR3 nucleotides: TGTGCCAGCAGCGGCGGGACAGGACATCAGCCCCAGCATTTT.